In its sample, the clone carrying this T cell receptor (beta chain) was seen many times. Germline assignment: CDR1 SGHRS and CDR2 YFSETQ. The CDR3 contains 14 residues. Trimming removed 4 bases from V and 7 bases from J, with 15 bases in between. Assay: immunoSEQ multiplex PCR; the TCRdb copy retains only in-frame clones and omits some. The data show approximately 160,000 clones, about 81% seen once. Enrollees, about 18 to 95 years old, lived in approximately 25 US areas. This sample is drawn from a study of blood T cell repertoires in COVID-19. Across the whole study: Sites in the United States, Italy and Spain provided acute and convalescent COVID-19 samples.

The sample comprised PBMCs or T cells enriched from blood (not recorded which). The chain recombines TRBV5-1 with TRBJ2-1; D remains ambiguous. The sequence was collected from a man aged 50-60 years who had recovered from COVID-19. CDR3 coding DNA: TGCGCCAGCAGCGTTGACTCCCGTATGAATGAGCAGTTCTTC. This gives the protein CASSVDSRMNEQFF.